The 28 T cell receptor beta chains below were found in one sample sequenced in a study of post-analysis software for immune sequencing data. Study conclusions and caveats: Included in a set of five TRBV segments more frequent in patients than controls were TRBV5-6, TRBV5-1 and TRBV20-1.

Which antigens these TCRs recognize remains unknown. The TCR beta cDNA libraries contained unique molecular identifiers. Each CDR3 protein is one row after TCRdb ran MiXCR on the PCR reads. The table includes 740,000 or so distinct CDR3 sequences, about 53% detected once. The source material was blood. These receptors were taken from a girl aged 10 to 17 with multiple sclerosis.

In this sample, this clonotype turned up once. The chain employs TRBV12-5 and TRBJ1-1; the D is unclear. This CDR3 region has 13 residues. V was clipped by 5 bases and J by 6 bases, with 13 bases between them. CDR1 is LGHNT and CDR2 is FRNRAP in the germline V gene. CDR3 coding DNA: TGTGCTAGTGGTCCCGAACTTTGGGCTGAAGCTTTCTTT. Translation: CASGPELWAEAFF.

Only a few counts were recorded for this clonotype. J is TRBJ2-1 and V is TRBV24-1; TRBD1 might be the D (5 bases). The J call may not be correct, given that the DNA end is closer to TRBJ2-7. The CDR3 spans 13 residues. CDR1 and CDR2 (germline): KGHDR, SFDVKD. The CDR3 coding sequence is TGTGCCACCAGTGAAGGGGCTTACAATGAGCAGTACTTC. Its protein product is CATSEGAYNEQYF.

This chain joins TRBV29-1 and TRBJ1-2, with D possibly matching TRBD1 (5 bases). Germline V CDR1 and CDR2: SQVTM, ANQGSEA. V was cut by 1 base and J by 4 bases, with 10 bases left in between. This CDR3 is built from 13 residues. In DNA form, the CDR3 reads TGCAGCGTTGAAGCGGGGAGGGGCTATGGCTACACCTTC. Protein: CSVEAGRGYGYTF.

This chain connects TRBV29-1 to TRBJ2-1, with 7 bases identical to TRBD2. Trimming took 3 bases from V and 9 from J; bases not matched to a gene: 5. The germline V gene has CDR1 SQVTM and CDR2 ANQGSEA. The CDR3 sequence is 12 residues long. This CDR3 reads CSVDVGGGEQFF. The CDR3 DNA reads TGCAGCGTTGATGTGGGGGGGGGTGAGCAGTTCTTC.

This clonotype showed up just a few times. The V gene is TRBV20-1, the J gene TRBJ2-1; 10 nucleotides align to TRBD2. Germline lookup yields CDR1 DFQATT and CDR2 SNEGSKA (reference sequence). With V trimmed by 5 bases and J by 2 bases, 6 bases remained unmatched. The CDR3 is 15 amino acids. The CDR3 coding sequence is TGCAGTGCTGGGCAAGCGGGAGGGACCTACAATGAGCAGTTCTTC. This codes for CSAGQAGGTYNEQFF.

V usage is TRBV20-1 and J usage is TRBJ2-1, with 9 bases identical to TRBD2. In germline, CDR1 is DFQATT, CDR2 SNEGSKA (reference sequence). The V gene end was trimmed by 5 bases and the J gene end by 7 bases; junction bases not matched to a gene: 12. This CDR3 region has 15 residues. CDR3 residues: CSASRGSSGGNEQFF. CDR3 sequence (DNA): TGCAGTGCTTCCAGAGGAAGTAGCGGGGGTAATGAGCAGTTCTTC.

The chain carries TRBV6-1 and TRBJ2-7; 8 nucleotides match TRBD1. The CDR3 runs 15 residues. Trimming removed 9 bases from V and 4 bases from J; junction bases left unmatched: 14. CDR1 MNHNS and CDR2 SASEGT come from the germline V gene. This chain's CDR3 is CASTTGQGRRYEQYF. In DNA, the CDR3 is TGTGCCAGTACGACCGGACAGGGACGGAGGTACGAGCAGTACTTC.

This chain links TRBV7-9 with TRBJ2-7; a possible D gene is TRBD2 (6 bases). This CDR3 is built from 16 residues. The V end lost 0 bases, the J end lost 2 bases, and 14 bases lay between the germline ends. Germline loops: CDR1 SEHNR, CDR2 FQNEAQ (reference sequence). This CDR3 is CASSLAPGVPTYEQYF. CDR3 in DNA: TGTGCCAGCAGCTTAGCGCCGGGGGTTCCTACCTACGAGCAGTACTTC.

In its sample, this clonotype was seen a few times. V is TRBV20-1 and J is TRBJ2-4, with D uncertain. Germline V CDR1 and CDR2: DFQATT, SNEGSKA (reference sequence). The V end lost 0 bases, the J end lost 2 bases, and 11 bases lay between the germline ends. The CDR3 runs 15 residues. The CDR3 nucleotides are TGCAGTGCTAGAGATCTCAGCTACCCCAAAAACATTCAGTACTTC. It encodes CSARDLSYPKNIQYF.

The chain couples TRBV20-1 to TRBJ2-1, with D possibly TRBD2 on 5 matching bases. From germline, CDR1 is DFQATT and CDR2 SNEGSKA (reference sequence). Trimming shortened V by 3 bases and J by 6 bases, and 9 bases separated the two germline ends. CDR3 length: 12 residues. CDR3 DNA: TGCAGTGCTAGTACTAGGTTCAATGAGCAGTTCTTC. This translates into CSASTRFNEQFF.

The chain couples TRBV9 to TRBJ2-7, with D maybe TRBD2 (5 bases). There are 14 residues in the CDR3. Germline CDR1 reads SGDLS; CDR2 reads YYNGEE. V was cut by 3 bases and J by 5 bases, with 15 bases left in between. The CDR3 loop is CASSDSRDAHEQYF. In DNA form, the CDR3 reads TGTGCCAGCAGCGATAGCCGGGATGCCCACGAGCAGTACTTC.

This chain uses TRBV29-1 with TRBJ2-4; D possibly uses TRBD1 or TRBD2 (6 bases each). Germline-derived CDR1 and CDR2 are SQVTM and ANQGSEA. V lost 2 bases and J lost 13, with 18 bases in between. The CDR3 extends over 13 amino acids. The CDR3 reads CSVERGLGGEQYF. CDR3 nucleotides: TGCAGCGTTGAACGGGGGTTAGGGGGAGAGCAGTACTTC.

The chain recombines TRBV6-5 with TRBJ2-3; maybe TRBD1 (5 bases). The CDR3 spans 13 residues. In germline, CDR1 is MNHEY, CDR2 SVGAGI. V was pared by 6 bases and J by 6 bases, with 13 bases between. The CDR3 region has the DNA TGTGCCAGCAGCTCAGGGTCTTTGGATACGCAGTATTTT. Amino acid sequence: CASSSGSLDTQYF.

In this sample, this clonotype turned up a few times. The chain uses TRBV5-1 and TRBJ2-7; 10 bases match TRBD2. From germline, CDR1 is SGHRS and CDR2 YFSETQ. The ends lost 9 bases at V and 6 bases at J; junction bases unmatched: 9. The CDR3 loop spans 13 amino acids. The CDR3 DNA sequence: TGCGCCACCTCACCCCGGACTAGCGGCGAGCAGTACTTC. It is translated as CATSPRTSGEQYF. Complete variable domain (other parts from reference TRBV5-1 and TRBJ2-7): KAGVTQTPRYLIKTRGQQVTLSCSPISGHRSVSWYQQTPGQGLQFLFEYFSETQRNKGNFPGRFSGRQFSNSRSEMNVSTLELGDSALYLCATSPRTSGEQYFGPGTRLTVT.

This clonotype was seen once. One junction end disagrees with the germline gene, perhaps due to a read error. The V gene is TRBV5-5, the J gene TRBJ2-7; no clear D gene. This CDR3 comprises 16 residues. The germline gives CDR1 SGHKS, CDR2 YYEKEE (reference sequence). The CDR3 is CAGSLGIAIPSYEQYF. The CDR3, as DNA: TGTGCCGGCAGCTTGGGGATAGCAATACCATCCTACGAGCAGTACTTC.

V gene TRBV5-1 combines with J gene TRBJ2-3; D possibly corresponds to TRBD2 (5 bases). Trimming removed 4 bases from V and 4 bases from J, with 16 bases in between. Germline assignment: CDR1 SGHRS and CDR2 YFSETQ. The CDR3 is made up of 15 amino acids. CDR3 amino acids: CASSPDQARADTQYF. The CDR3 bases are TGCGCCAGCAGCCCGGACCAGGCGAGGGCAGATACGCAGTATTTT.

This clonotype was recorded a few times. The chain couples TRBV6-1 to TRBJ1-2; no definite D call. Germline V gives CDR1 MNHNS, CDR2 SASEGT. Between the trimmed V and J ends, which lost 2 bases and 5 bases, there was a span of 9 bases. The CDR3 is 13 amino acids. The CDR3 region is CASSELTDYGYTF. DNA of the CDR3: TGTGCCAGCAGTGAACTCACGGATTATGGCTACACCTTC.

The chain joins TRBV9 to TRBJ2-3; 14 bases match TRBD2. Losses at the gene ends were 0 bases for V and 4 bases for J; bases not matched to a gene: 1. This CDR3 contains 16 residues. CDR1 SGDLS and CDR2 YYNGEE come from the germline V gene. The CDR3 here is CASSVATSGGADTQYF. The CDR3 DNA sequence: TGTGCCAGCAGCGTAGCGACTAGCGGGGGGGCAGATACGCAGTATTTT.

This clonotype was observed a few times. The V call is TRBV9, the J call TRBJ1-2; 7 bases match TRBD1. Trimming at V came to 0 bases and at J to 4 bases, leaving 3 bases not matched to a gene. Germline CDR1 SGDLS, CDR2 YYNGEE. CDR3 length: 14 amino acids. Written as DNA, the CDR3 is TGTGCCAGCAGCGTAGGACAGGGCTCCTATGGCTACACCTTC. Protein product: CASSVGQGSYGYTF.

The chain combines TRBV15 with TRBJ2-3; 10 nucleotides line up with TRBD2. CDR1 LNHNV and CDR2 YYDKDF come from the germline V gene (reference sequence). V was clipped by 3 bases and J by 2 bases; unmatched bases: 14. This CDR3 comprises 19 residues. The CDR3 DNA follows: TGTGCCACCAGCAGTCCCCTAGCGGGAGAGTCATACAACACAGATACGCAGTATTTT. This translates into CATSSPLAGESYNTDTQYF.

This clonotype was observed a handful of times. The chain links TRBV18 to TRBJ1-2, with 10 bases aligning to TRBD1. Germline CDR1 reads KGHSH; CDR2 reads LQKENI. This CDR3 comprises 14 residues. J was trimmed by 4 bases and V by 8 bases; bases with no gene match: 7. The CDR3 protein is CASTGQGNVYGYTF. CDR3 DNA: TGTGCCAGCACGGGACAGGGGAACGTCTATGGCTACACCTTC.

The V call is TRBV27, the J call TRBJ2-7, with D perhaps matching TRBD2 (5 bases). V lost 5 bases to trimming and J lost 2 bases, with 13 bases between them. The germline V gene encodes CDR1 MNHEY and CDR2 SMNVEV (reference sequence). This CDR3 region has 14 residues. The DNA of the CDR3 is TGTGCCAGCAGTCCGCACCCGGGGACCTACGAGCAGTACTTC. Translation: CASSPHPGTYEQYF.

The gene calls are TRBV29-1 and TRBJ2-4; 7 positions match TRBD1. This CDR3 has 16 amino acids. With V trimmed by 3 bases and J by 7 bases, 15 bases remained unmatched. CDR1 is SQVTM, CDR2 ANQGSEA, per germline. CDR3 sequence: CSVEEARGIVGNIQYF. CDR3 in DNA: TGCAGCGTTGAGGAGGCCAGGGGGATAGTTGGGAACATTCAGTACTTC. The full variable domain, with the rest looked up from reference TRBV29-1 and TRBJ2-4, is SAVISQKPSRDICQRGTSLTIQCQVDSQVTMMFWYRQQPGQSLTLIATANQGSEATYESGFVIDKFPISRPNLTFSTLTVSNMSPEDSSIYLCSVEEARGIVGNIQYFGAGTRLSVL.

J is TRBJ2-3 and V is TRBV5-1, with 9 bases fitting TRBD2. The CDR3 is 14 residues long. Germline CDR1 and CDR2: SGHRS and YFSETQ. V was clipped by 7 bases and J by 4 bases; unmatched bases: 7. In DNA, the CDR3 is TGCGCCAGCTCGGTAGCGGGAGTCGCAGATACGCAGTATTTT. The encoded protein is CASSVAGVADTQYF.

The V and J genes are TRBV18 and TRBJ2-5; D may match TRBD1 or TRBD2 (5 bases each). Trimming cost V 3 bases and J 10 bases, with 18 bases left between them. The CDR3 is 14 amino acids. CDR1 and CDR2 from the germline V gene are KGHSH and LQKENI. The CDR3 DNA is TGTGCCAGCTCACCGCAGGACTCCGCCAGGGACCAGTACTTC. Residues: CASSPQDSARDQYF. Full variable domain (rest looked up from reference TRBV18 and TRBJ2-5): NAGVMQNPRHLVRRRGQEARLRCSPMKGHSHVYWYRQLPEEGLKFMVYLQKENIIDESGMPKERFSAEFPKEGPSILRIQQVVRGDSAAYFCASSPQDSARDQYFGPGTRLLVL.

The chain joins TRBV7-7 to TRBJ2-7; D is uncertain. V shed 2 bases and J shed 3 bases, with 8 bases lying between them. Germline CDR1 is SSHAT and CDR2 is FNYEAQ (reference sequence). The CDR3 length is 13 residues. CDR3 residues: CASSLTLNYEQYF. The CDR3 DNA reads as TGTGCCAGCAGCTTAACCCTTAACTACGAGCAGTACTTC.

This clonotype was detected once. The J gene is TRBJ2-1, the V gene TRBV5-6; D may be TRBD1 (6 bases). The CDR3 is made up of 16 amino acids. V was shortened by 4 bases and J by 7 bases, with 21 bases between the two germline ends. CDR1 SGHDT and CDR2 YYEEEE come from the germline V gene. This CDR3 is CASSPGQNRPSNEQFF. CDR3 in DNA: TGTGCCAGCAGCCCTGGACAGAATCGCCCGTCGAATGAGCAGTTCTTC.

CDR3 nucleotide sequence: TGCAGCGTTGAAGGATCACCGGAGGGCTACACCTTC. This codes for CSVEGSPEGYTF. The chain combines TRBV29-1 with TRBJ1-2; D is unresolved. Trimming left V 1 base short and J 8 bases short, with 11 bases between. The germline V gene encodes CDR1 SQVTM and CDR2 ANQGSEA. The CDR3 sequence is 12 residues long. The full variable domain, rest sourced from reference TRBV29-1 and TRBJ1-2, is SAVISQKPSRDICQRGTSLTIQCQVDSQVTMMFWYRQQPGQSLTLIATANQGSEATYESGFVIDKFPISRPNLTFSTLTVSNMSPEDSSIYLCSVEGSPEGYTFGSGTRLTVV.